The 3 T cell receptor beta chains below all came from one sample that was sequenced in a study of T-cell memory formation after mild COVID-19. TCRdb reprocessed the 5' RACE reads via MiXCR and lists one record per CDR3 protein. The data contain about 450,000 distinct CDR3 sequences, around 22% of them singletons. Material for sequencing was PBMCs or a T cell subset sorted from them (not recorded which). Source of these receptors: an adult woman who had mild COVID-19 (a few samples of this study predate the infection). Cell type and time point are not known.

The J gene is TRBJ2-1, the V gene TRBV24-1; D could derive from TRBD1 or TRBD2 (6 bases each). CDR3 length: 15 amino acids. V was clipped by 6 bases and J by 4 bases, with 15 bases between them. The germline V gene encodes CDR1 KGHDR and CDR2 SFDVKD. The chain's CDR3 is CATSRGGGPYNEQFF. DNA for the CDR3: TGTGCCACCAGTCGAGGTGGGGGGCCTTACAATGAGCAGTTCTTC.

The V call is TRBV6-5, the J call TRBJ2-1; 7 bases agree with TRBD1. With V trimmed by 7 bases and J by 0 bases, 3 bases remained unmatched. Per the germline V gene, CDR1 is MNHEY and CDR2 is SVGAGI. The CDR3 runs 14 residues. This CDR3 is CASTWDSSYNEQFF. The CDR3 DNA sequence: TGTGCCAGCACCTGGGACAGCTCCTACAATGAGCAGTTCTTC.

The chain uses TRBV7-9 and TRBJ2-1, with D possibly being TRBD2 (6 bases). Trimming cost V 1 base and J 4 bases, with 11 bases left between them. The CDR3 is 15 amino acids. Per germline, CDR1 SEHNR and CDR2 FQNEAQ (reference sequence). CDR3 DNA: TGTGCCAGCAGCTTAGAGCGGGTTTTGTACAATGAGCAGTTCTTC. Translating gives CASSLERVLYNEQFF.